A single sample gave rise to the 21 T cell receptor beta chains below, sequenced in a study of blood T cell repertoires in COVID-19. Only in-frame clones appear in the TCRdb table, and some are missing; sequencing was by immunoSEQ multiplex PCR. The sample has about 73,000 clones, roughly four fifths seen once; the top ten hold approximately 29%. Sequenced input: peripheral blood. All receptors come from a human donor in a cohort sampled during active COVID-19.

This clone turned up a few times. The chain is built from TRBV6-2 or TRBV6-3 and TRBJ1-5; 8 nucleotides agree with TRBD1. The CDR3 extends over 14 amino acids. Trimming at V came to 6 bases and at J to 3 bases, leaving 4 bases not matched to a gene. Germline V gene sequence: CDR1 MNHEY, CDR2 SVGEGT. The CDR3 coding sequence is TGTGCCAGCAGCAAGGACAGGGACAATCAGCCCCAGCATTTT. Amino acids: CASSKDRDNQPQHF.

The chain is built from TRBV11-2 and TRBJ2-1; D may be TRBD1 (5 bases). CDR1 is SGHAT, CDR2 FQNNGV, per germline. The germline V and J ends were trimmed by 5 bases and 4 bases, with 9 bases remaining between them. The CDR3 has 13 amino acids. The CDR3 region has the DNA TGTGCCAGCAGCCAGGGTATTTACAATGAGCAGTTCTTC. Translation gives CASSQGIYNEQFF.

V gene TRBV6-6 combines with J gene TRBJ1-2; possibly TRBD1 for D (5 bases). Trimming cost V 6 bases and J 2 bases, with 31 bases left between them. Germline loops: CDR1 MNHNY, CDR2 SVGAGI (reference sequence). The CDR3 has 20 amino acids. CDR3 in DNA: TGTGCCAGCAGCCGATCACGACTGATCCGATCGGCAGGGATGAACTATGGCTACACCTTC. Amino acid sequence: CASSRSRLIRSAGMNYGYTF.

The CDR3, as DNA: TGTGCCAGCAGCTTCCCACATACCTACGAGCAGTACTTC. This translates into CASSFPHTYEQYF. This chain connects TRBV7-8 to TRBJ2-7; no definite D call. CDR1 and CDR2 (germline): SGHVS, FQNEAQ. The CDR3 is 13 amino acids. V was trimmed by 3 bases and J by 2 bases, leaving 8 bases between them.

This clone was detected only a few times. V is TRBV5-4 and J is TRBJ1-6; TRBD1 matches at 7 bases. The V and J ends lost 0 bases and 7 bases, in that order; junction bases with no gene match: 10. Germline CDR1 is SGHNT and CDR2 is YYREEE (reference sequence). The CDR3 is 17 residues long. CDR3 nucleotide sequence: TGTGCCAGCAGCTTGGGAGGGGGCGGTCGTCAAAATTCACCCCTCCACTTT. This codes for CASSLGGGGRQNSPLHF.

Here the CDR3 DNA reads TGCGCCAGCAATGACAGGGGAGATTCACCCCTCCACTTT. It is translated as CASNDRGDSPLHF. The chain carries TRBV10-1 and TRBJ1-6, with TRBD1 matching 8 bases. Germline V CDR1 and CDR2: WNHNN, SYGVQD (reference sequence). V shed 7 bases and J 8 bases; nucleotides not matched to a gene: 4. There are 13 residues in the CDR3.

This chain links TRBV3-1 (or the pseudogene TRBV3-2) with TRBJ2-1; 9 bases match TRBD2. Germline lookup yields CDR1 LGHDT and CDR2 YNNKEL (reference sequence). The CDR3 runs 16 residues. The V gene end was trimmed by 3 bases and the J gene end by 7 bases; junction bases not matched to a gene: 10. CDR3 sequence: CASSQGAGLAKNEQFF. CDR3 DNA: TGTGCCAGCAGCCAGGGGGCCGGACTAGCGAAGAATGAGCAGTTCTTC.

The chain has TRBV7-9 and TRBJ2-7, with 7 bases identical to TRBD2. This CDR3 region has 13 residues. The germline V gene encodes CDR1 SEHNR and CDR2 FQNEAQ (reference sequence). With V trimmed by 5 bases and J by 3 bases, 4 bases remained unmatched. The chain's CDR3 is CASSPSGGYEQYF. CDR3 nucleotide sequence: TGTGCCAGCAGCCCTTCGGGGGGCTACGAGCAGTACTTC. Combining the CDR3 with reference TRBV7-9 and TRBJ2-7 gives the whole variable domain DTGVSQNPRHKITKRGQNVTFRCDPISEHNRLYWYRQTLGQGPEFLTYFQNEAQLEKSRLLSDRFSAERPKGSFSTLEIQRTEQGDSAMYLCASSPSGGYEQYFGPGTRLTVT.

The V gene is TRBV4-1, the J gene TRBJ2-3; D may be TRBD1 (6 bases). The germline V gene has CDR1 MGHRA and CDR2 YSYEKL. V was cut by 3 bases and J by 4 bases, with 11 bases left in between. This CDR3 contains 14 residues. The CDR3 is CASSHTRGPDTQYF. The CDR3 DNA is TGCGCCAGCAGCCATACCAGGGGTCCAGATACGCAGTATTTT.

This chain links TRBV27 with TRBJ1-1; TRBD1 agrees at 8 bases. The length of the CDR3 is 16 residues. CDR1 MNHEY and CDR2 SMNVEV come from the germline V gene (reference sequence). The V and J ends lost 6 bases and 0 bases, in that order; junction bases with no gene match: 9. The DNA for the CDR3 is TGTGCCAGCAGAGGAGGGCAGGGGGCTATGAACACTGAAGCTTTCTTT. This encodes CASRGGQGAMNTEAFF.

V gene TRBV6-5 combines with J gene TRBJ1-1; 7 bases fit TRBD1. Germline values: CDR1 MNHEY, CDR2 SVGAGI. The CDR3 totals 14 residues. After removal of 7 bases from V and 0 bases from J, the junction contained 5 bases not matched to a gene. The CDR3 bases are TGTGCCAGCACCCTGGACAGGCTGAACACTGAAGCTTTCTTT. It translates to CASTLDRLNTEAFF.

The chain joins TRBV6-5 to TRBJ1-5, with D possibly matching TRBD1 (6 bases). The CDR3 has 16 residues. Germline values: CDR1 MNHEY, CDR2 SVGAGI. Trimming stripped 4 bases from V and 7 bases from J, with 20 bases between. CDR3 nucleotide sequence: TGTGCCAGCAGTTCGACCACAGGGAATCACAACCAGCCCCAGCATTTT. Protein sequence: CASSSTTGNHNQPQHF.

This chain connects TRBV5-6 to TRBJ2-5, with 10 nucleotides matching TRBD2. V lost 0 bases, J lost 4 bases, and 9 bases stayed unmatched. Germline CDR1 reads SGHDT; CDR2 reads YYEEEE. This CDR3 region has 17 residues. CDR3 protein: CASSLGLAGEGGETQYF. In DNA form, the CDR3 reads TGTGCCAGCAGCTTGGGGCTAGCGGGGGAAGGCGGAGAGACCCAGTACTTC. Drawing the rest from reference TRBV5-6 and TRBJ2-5, the complete variable domain is DAGVTQSPTHLIKTRGQQVTLRCSPKSGHDTVSWYQQALGQGPQFIFQYYEEEERQRGNFPDRFSGHQFPNYSSELNVNALLLGDSALYLCASSLGLAGEGGETQYFGPGTRLLVL.

This rearrangement joins TRBV5-1 to TRBJ2-1, with TRBD2 matching 9 bases. J lost 7 bases, V lost 5 bases, and 10 bases had no gene match. CDR1 is SGHRS, CDR2 YFSETQ, per germline. The CDR3 runs to 15 residues. CDR3 in amino acids: CASSPERGVSNEQFF. The CDR3 DNA sequence: TGCGCCAGCAGTCCGGAGCGGGGGGTTTCAAATGAGCAGTTCTTC. The full variable domain, its missing parts supplied by reference TRBV5-1 and TRBJ2-1, is KAGVTQTPRYLIKTRGQQVTLSCSPISGHRSVSWYQQTPGQGLQFLFEYFSETQRNKGNFPGRFSGRQFSNSRSEMNVSTLELGDSALYLCASSPERGVSNEQFFGPGTRLTVL.

This chain joins TRBV18 and TRBJ2-3; D is perhaps TRBD2 (5 bases). The ends were cut back, 1 base at V and 2 bases at J, with 10 bases in the middle. From germline, CDR1 is KGHSH and CDR2 LQKENI. CDR3 size: 15 residues. CDR3 in DNA: TGTGCCAGCTCACCACAGGCTAGCCCCACAGATACGCAGTATTTT. Its translation: CASSPQASPTDTQYF.

The gene calls are TRBV12-2 and TRBJ1-5; the DNA was not compared with TRBD1, the D call given in the table. TRBV12-2 constitutes a pseudogene. The CDR3 runs 16 residues. The CDR3 nucleotides are TGTGCAAGTCGCTTAGAAAGGGCAGGGGGCAATCAGCCCCAGCATTTT. Amino acids: CASRLERAGGNQPQHF.

V is TRBV5-1 and J is TRBJ2-1, with 9 bases fitting TRBD1. With 3 bases clipped from V and 3 bases from J, the junction kept 1 base outside the gene matches. The CDR3 totals 14 residues. In germline, CDR1 is SGHRS, CDR2 YFSETQ. CDR3 sequence (DNA): TGCGCCAGCAGCTCGACAGGGGGCTACAATGAGCAGTTCTTC. This gives the protein CASSSTGGYNEQFF.

The chain joins TRBV6-5 to TRBJ2-7; 14 nucleotides agree with TRBD2. The junction had 5 bases not matched to a gene; V was cut back by 6 bases and J by 4 bases. The CDR3 has 15 amino acids. Germline assignment: CDR1 MNHEY and CDR2 SVGAGI. The CDR3 here is CASRTSGGAGYEQYF. In nucleotides, the CDR3 is TGTGCCAGCAGGACTAGCGGGGGGGCAGGTTACGAGCAGTACTTC.

V and J are TRBV29-1 and TRBJ2-1; D gene uncertain. From germline, CDR1 is SQVTM and CDR2 ANQGSEA. The CDR3 is 12 amino acids. Trimming took 6 bases from V and 4 from J, leaving 10 bases between them. The CDR3, as DNA: TGCAGCGTCCATCAGACTTACAATGAGCAGTTCTTC. The encoded protein is CSVHQTYNEQFF.

V gene TRBV18 combines with J gene TRBJ2-1; no clear D. This CDR3 spans 14 amino acids. V was cut by 4 bases and J by 5 bases, with 12 bases left in between. The germline V gene has CDR1 KGHSH and CDR2 LQKENI. CDR3 amino acids: CASSRNTVNNEQFF. The CDR3, as DNA: TGTGCCAGCTCACGAAATACAGTTAACAATGAGCAGTTCTTC.

The chain couples TRBV10-3 to TRBJ2-7; TRBD1 agrees at 8 bases. Germline CDR1 is ENHRY and CDR2 is SYGVKD. The CDR3 loop spans 14 amino acids. J gave up 0 bases and V 5 bases, and 3 bases lay outside the gene matches. The DNA of the CDR3 is TGTGCCATCAGTCCGGGACAGGCCTCCTACGAGCAGTACTTC. It yields the protein CAISPGQASYEQYF.